Many counts were recorded for the clone carrying this T cell receptor beta chain. Its antigen is not known. Germline V CDR1 and CDR2: KGHSH, LQKENI. V was shortened by 6 bases and J by 5 bases, with 11 bases between the two germline ends. This CDR3 spans 13 amino acids. With 10-nucleotide random UMIs, 5'RACE was used to make the cDNA. TCRdb reanalysed the 5' RACE reads using MiXCR and keeps one entry per CDR3 protein. The top ten clones hold roughly 22% of a sample with around 20,000 distinct CDR3 sequences, more than 9% of them seen once. Unsorted libraries were derived from 2 million PBMCs stored at -80 C. This sample stems from a study of neurological immune-mediated disorders. Study-level points and caveats: The most TCR clonal expansion was seen in HTLV-1-associated myelopathy, whereas the least was seen in multiple sclerosis, below the level in healthy controls.

The chain uses TRBV18 and TRBJ2-1, with a possible D match to TRBD1 (6 bases). Sequenced input: PBMCs. The TCR was taken from a woman aged 55-75 years with HTLV-1-associated myelopathy (HAM/TSP). CDR3 in DNA: TGTGCCAGCTCCTCGGGACAACACAATGAGCAGTTCTTC. Residues: CASSSGQHNEQFF.